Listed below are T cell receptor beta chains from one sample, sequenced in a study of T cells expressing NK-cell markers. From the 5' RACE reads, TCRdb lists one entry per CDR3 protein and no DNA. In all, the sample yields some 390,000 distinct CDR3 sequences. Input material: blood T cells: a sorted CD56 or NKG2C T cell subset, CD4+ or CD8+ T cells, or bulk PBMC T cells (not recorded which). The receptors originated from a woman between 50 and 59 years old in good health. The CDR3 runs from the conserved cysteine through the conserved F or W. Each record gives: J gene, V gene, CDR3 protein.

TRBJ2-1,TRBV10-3,CAISVGQGPANEQFF
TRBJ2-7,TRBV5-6,CASTSIPDYEQYF
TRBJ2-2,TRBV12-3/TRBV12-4,CATNKAGSALGELFF
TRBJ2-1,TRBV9,CASSIGTSGAGEQFF
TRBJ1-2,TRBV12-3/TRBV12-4,CASSNDRDYYGYTF
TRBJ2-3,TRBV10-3,CALKGAGTDTQYF
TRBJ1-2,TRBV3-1,CASRRRGAPGYGYTF
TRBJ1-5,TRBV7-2,CASTPGTGNQPQHF
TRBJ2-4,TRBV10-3,CAISTPGGLGKNIQYF
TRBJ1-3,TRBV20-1,CSARDLGNTIYF
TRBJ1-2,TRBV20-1,CSARDPGGPGGYTF
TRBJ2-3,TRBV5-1,CASSSLLGTTSTDTQYF
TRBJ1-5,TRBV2,CASSEESGGRGQPQHF
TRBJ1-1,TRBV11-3,CASIGPMGNTEAFF
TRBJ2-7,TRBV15,CATSRDERGYSYEQYF
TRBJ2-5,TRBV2,CASSGPQEGVQETQYF
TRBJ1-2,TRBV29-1,CSVEGGEYGYGYTF
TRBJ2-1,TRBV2,CAGGTSGGLEQFF
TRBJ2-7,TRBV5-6,CASSLKVSYEQYF
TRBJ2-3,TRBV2,CASSPGEEDTQYF
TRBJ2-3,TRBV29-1,CSVAALAGVMDTQYF
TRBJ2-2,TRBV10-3,CAIRVGQLNTGELFF
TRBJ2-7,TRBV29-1,CSVLHGDKLSYEQYF
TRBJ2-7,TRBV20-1,CSALGQGISEQYF
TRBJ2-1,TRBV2,CASSVLQEANEQFF
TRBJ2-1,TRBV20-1,CSARAQTGPNEQFF
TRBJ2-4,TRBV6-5,CASSYGWGLAKNIQYF
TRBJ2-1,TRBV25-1,CASSESRLAGEDNEQFF
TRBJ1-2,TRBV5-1,CASSPGGGQGTYGYTF
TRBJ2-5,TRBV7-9,CASSLDIRETQYF
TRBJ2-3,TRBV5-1,CASSVRSGGDTQYF
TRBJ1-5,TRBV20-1,CSAVVGGPNQPQHF
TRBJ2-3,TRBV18,CASSPAGGTDTQYF
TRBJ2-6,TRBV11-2,CASSLAHRESSGANVLTF
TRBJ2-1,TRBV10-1,CASSEGFQIEQFF
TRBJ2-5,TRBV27,CASSSTPQGAQYF